This T cell receptor beta chain stems from a study of blood T cell repertoires in COVID-19 (TCRdb year 2020). With regard to the full study: Samples covering the acute and convalescent phases of COVID-19 were provided by collaborators in the United States, Italy and Spain. The material from the prospective study consisted of cDNA or gDNA derived from T cells, B-cell-depleted T cells, or PBMCs. The dataset comprised deeply sampled blood TCRbeta repertoires from subjects exposed to, actively infected with, or recovered from COVID-19. The repertoires were made available in a free public database intended to serve as a resource for research on the immune response to SARS-CoV-2. The samples were drawn from two sources: the first 160 participants of the ongoing ImmuneRACE study, and 950 to 1,500 subjects contributed by 6 global collaborators. A de-identified subject ID, COVID-19 status, age in years and sex were almost always included in the sample metadata. Where available, HLA class I and class II types were obtained from metadata supplied by the sample provider rather than from assay-based typing.

TCRbeta CDR3 regions were amplified from genomic DNA using the immunoSEQ Assay, a bias-controlled multiplex PCR. From the authors' description of their analysis: Within the assay, amplification of reference gene primers was used to estimate how many nucleated cells each sample contained. Sequence reads were collapsed and filtered to measure the absolute abundance of every unique TCRbeta CDR3 rearrangement. For each sample, productive Simpson clonality was calculated by taking the square root of Simpson's diversity index across productive rearrangements. TCRdb retrieved this table from immuneACCESS and kept in-frame rearrangements only. Not all clones are present; in checked studies, unresolved V genes account for under half, and no reason is known for the remainder. The DNA was the basis for D and trimming; V, J and clone size are from that table. This sample holds 200,000 to 250,000 clones; about nine tenths were observed only once. The leading ten clones occupy approximately 6.2% of the sample.

From a lookup of the germline V gene, CDR1 and CDR2 are ENHRY and SYGVKD. The V and J ends are trimmed by 0 bases and 5 bases, leaving 13 bases between them. The CDR3 holds 16 amino acids from the cysteine to the phenylalanine. Only the CDR3 DNA is retained, 48 bases long and in frame from the first base. Overall results and qualifications from the work: How much clinical and demographic metadata was included differed by source and by participant, and the metadata was provided uncurated.

Each collaborating institution followed its own protocols to collect whole blood in K2EDTA tubes. For TCRbeta analysis, collaborator samples were shipped as frozen whole blood, as isolated PBMCs, or as DNA extracted from either sample type. This clone was detected only once. Which antigen it targets is not known. No base quality information exists; no much larger clone differs at one position. The chain was built from TRBV10-3 and TRBJ1-4; TRBD1 could be the D gene, as 5 bases match. The sequenced material came from peripheral blood. The clonotype was recovered from a man aged 60-69 years with acute or convalescent COVID-19. In nucleotides, the sequence is TGTGCCATCAGTGAGTCTGACAGCGCTTGGAATGAAAAACTGTTTTTT. Translated, it gives CAISESDSAWNEKLFF.